The table lists the clone carrying this T cell receptor beta chain with a count of one. This entry belongs to a study of T-cell reconstitution after alpha-beta-depleted transplantation in children. The TCRbeta library was prepared with unique molecular identifiers. TCRdb independently ran MiXCR on the PCR reads; one entry per CDR3 protein. The repertoire holds fewer than 700,000 distinct CDR3 sequences, with roughly 24% as singletons. Trimming took 2 bases from V and 13 from J, leaving 12 bases between them. Per germline, CDR1 DFQATT and CDR2 SNEGSKA (reference sequence). The CDR3 contains 12 residues.

The sequence was obtained from a boy under two years old who had a stem cell transplant for acute myeloid leukemia, so the T cells may come from the graft donor. The V gene is TRBV20-1, the J gene TRBJ1-6; D gene uncertain. Sequencing used PBMCs, mostly from graft donor cells, obtained 360 days after TCRalphabeta/CD19-depleted stem cell transplant. The CDR3 nucleotides read TGCAGTGCTAGACCCACGGGAGCTCCCCTCCACTTT. It is translated as CSARPTGAPLHF.